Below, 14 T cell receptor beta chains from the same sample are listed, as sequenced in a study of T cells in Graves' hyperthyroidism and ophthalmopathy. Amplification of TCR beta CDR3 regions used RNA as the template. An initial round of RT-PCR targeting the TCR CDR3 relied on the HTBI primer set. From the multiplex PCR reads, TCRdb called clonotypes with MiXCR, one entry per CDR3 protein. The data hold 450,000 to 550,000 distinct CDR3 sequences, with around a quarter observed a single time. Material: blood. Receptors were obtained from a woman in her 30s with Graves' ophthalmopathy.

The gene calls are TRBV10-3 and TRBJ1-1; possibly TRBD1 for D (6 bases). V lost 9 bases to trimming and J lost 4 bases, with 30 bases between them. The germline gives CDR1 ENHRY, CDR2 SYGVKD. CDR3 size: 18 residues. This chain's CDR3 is CAIRESLTRTALGTEAFF. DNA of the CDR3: TGTGCCATACGCGAGAGCTTAACAAGGACAGCTCTGGGCACTGAAGCTTTCTTT.

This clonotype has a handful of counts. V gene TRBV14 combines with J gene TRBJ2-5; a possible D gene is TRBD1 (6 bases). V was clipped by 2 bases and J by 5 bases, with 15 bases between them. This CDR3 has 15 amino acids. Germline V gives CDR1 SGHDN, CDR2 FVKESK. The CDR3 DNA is TGTGCCAGCAGCCAACATCGGACAGCCGTGGAGACCCAGTACTTC. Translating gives CASSQHRTAVETQYF. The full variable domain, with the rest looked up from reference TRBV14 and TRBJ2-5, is EAGVTQFPSHSVIEKGQTVTLRCDPISGHDNLYWYRRVMGKEIKFLLHFVKESKQDESGMPNNRFLAERTGGTYSTLKVQPAELEDSGVYFCASSQHRTAVETQYFGPGTRLLVL.

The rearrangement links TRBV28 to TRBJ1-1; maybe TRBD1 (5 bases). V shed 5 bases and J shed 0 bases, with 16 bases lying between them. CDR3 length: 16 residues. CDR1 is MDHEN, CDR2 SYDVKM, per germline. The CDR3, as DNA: TGTGCCAGCAGTCCCGCTGGGGGGACGATGAACACTGAAGCTTTCTTT. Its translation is CASSPAGGTMNTEAFF.

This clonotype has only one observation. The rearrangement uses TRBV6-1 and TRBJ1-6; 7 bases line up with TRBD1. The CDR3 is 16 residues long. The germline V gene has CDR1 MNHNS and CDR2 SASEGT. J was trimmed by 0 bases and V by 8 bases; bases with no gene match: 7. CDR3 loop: CASETGASSYNSPLHF. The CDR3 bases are TGTGCCAGCGAAACAGGGGCAAGCTCCTATAATTCACCCCTCCACTTT.

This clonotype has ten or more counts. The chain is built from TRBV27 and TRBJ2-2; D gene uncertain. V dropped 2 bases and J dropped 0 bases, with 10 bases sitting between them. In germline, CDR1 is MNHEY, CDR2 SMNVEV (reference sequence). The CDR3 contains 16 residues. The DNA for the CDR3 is TGTGCCAGCAGTTTAACCCCCTATACGAACACCGGGGAGCTGTTTTTT. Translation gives CASSLTPYTNTGELFF.

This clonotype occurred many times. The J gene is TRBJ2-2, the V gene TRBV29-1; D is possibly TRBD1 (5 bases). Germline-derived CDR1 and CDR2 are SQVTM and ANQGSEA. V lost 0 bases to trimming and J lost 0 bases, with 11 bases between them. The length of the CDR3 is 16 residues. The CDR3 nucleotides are TGCAGCGTTGAAGACTATAGACAGTCGAACACCGGGGAGCTGTTTTTT. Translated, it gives CSVEDYRQSNTGELFF.

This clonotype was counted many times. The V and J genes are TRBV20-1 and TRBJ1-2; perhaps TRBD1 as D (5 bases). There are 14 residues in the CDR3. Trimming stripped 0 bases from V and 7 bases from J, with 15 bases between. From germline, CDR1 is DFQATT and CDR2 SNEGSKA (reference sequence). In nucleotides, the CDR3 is TGCAGTGCTAGAGAGGGGGACGGTGGTAGTGGCTACACCTTC. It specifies CSAREGDGGSGYTF.

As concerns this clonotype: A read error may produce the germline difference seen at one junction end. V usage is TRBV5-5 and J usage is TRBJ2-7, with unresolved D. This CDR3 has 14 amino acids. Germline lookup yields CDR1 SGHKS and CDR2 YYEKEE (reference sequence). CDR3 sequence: CGSSPDDLYYEQYF. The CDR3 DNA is TGTGGCAGCAGCCCCGATGACCTTTACTACGAGCAGTACTTC.

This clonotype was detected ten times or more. The CDR3 sequence is CSARAGAAREAFF. CDR3 sequence (DNA): TGCAGTGCTAGAGCGGGGGCGGCTCGGGAAGCTTTCTTT. The chain joins TRBV20-1 to TRBJ1-1; D is perhaps TRBD1 (6 bases). The CDR3 is 13 residues long. Trimming stripped 1 base from V and 8 bases from J, with 14 bases between. Germline V gives CDR1 DFQATT, CDR2 SNEGSKA (reference sequence).

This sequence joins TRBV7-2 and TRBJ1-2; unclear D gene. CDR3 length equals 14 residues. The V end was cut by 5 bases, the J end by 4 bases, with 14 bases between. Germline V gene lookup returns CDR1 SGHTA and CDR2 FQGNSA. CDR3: CASSPFSQFYGYTF. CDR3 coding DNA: TGTGCCAGCAGCCCCTTTTCCCAGTTCTATGGCTACACCTTC. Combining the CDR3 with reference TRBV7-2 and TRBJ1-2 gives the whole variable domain GAGVSQSPSNKVTEKGKDVELRCDPISGHTALYWYRQSLGQGLEFLIYFQGNSAPDKSGLPSDRFSAERTGGSVSTLTIQRTQQEDSAVYLCASSPFSQFYGYTFGSGTRLTVV.

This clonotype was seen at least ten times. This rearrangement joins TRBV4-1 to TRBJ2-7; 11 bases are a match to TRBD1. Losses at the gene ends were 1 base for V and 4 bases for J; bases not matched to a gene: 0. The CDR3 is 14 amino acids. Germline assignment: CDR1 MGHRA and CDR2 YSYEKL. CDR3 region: CASSQGDRGYEQYF. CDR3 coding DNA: TGCGCCAGCAGCCAAGGGGACAGGGGGTACGAGCAGTACTTC.

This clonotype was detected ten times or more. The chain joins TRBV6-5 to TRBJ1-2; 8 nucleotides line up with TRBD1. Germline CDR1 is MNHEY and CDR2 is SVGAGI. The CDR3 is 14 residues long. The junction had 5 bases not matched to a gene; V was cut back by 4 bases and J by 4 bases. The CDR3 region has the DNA TGTGCCAGCAGTTCGGACAGGGCGAGCTATGGCTACACCTTC. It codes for CASSSDRASYGYTF.

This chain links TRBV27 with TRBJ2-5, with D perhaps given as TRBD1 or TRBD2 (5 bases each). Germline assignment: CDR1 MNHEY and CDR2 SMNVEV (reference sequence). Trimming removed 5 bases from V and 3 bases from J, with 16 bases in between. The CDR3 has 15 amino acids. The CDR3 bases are TGTGCCAGCAGTCCTACTTGGGGGACGGAAGAGACCCAGTACTTC. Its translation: CASSPTWGTEETQYF.

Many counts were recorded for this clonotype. CDR3: CASSSFSGTPYGYTF. The CDR3 coding sequence is TGTGCCAGCAGTTCTTTCTCTGGGACGCCCTATGGCTACACCTTC. V and J are TRBV12-3 or TRBV12-4 and TRBJ1-2; D is possibly TRBD1 (5 bases). The CDR3 runs to 15 residues. V gave up 4 bases and J gave up 4 bases, with 16 bases separating them.